This TCR beta chain was recovered during a study of shared clonotypes between healthy human individuals. In the study overall: Donors had three CD4 naive, three CD4 memory, two CD8 naive and one CD8 memory plate apiece.

General observations from the study: Sorted-subset samples were not fully sequenced, rarefaction indicated.

A CD45RA-negative memory subset and a CD45RA+ naive subset were separated from the CD4+ cells. For this clone: Its antigen remains unknown.

As processed by the authors: Junction-only sequences without quality scores were provided by ImmunoSEQ, so filtering was different. Libraries were prepared by immunoSEQ multiplex PCR; TCRdb keeps only in-frame clonotypes and omits some of them. V and J calls and clone size come straight from that table; D and trimming were deduced from the DNA. This table has about 1.5 million clones, nearly 99% appearing once. The source of this sequence is a young man in good health. The sequenced material came from naive CD4+ T cells sorted from blood. The subset denotes: CD45RA+ positively selected.

The CDR3 sequence: CASSTGQGRQPQHF. In DNA, the CDR3 is TGTGCCAGCTCAACAGGACAGGGTCGGCAGCCCCAGCATTTT. The chain employs TRBV18 and TRBJ1-5; 8 positions agree with TRBD1. The CDR3 has 14 amino acids. Unmatched junction bases numbered 7, after V lost 5 bases and J lost 7 bases. From germline, CDR1 is KGHSH and CDR2 LQKENI.